This T cell receptor beta chain was observed in a study of molecular identifiers for immune sequencing clone quantification. Based on a CD8+CD4-CCR7+CD45RA+ profile, naive CD8 T cells were sorted. This clonotype appeared a few times. What it binds is unknown. V lost 4 bases and J lost 7, with 5 bases in between. Germline V gives CDR1 MNHEY, CDR2 SMNVEV (reference sequence). The CDR3 extends over 12 amino acids. Study conclusions and caveats: For highly expanded clones, sizes could be underestimated when identical TCR molecules share a barcode.

TCRdb reprocessed the PCR reads via MiXCR and lists one record per CDR3 protein. The table includes a few hundred thousand distinct CDR3 sequences, about 25% detected once. This sequence originates from a human donor in good health. Some libraries in this study had Jurkat cell RNA spiked in. The material sequenced was naive CD8+ T cells from blood, with Jurkat cell RNA spiked in. Regarding subset: FACS-sorted CD8+CD4-CCR7+CD45RA+ naive T cells. The genes are TRBV27 and TRBJ1-6; D is uncertain. The CDR3 is CASSYGNSPLHF. CDR3 bases: TGTGCCAGCAGTTATGGGAATTCACCCCTCCACTTT.